This T cell receptor (beta chain) derives from a study of vaccination effects on CD4 cells after COVID-19. Generated by immunoSEQ multiplex PCR, the TCRdb table keeps only in-frame clones and is missing some. The sample records some 30,000 clones, about 66% being singletons. Expansion of antigen-specific CD4+ T cells with viral peptide pools was carried out by the ViraFEST assay before sequencing. Cultured cells yielded isolated CD4+ T cells after 10 days. Vaccine administered to participants consisted of two doses of either BNT162b2 or mRNA-1273. Germline V lookup: CDR1 PRHDT, CDR2 FYEKMQ (reference sequence). CDR3 length: 14 residues. Trimming left V 5 bases short and J 4 bases short, with 12 bases between. With regard to this clone: Antigen: not known.

The rearrangement joins TRBV13 to TRBJ1-3, with D uncertain. The receptor comes from a human donor who received a COVID-19 vaccine. Sequences were derived from CD4+ T cells from PBMCs cultured with SARS-CoV-2 spike peptides, sampled after COVID-19 vaccination. The CDR3 loop reads CASSLPASGNTIYF. Here the CDR3 DNA reads TGTGCCAGCAGCCTCCCGGCTTCGGGAAACACCATATATTTT.